These 13 T cell receptor beta chains share one sample of origin, sequenced in a study of blood T cell repertoires in COVID-19. Repertoires were generated with immunoSEQ multiplex PCR, while TCRdb's copy carries only in-frame clones and drops some. This sample has fewer than 350,000 clones, with about 93% found just once. The material sequenced was peripheral blood. These TCRs come from a young woman with COVID-19, enrolled during active disease.

The chain uses TRBV10-2 and TRBJ2-7; D not resolved. Trimming pared 2 bases from V and 2 bases from J, leaving 10 bases between. The germline CDR1 and CDR2 sequences are WSHSY and SAAADI. This CDR3 contains 14 residues. Written as DNA, the CDR3 is TGCGCCAGCAGTGAGAGCCTTCGGGCCTACGAGCAGTACTTC. Protein product: CASSESLRAYEQYF.

Here the CDR3 DNA reads TGTGCCAGCAGCCGGGGACAGGGGACCGAGCAGTACTTC. It specifies CASSRGQGTEQYF. The V call is TRBV7-9, the J call TRBJ2-7; 10 bases are shared with TRBD1. The ends lost 5 bases at V and 6 bases at J; junction bases unmatched: 4. The CDR3 contains 13 residues. Germline V gives CDR1 SEHNR, CDR2 FQNEAQ (reference sequence).

The rearrangement uses TRBV5-1 and TRBJ2-3, with D possibly TRBD2 on 6 matching bases. V was trimmed by 8 bases and J by 1 base, leaving 14 bases between them. Germline assignment: CDR1 SGHRS and CDR2 YFSETQ. The CDR3 sequence is 14 residues long. This CDR3 reads CASGPSGGTDTQYF. CDR3 coding DNA: TGCGCCAGTGGGCCCTCGGGGGGCACAGATACGCAGTATTTT.

The chain employs TRBV5-1 and TRBJ2-5, with 8 bases aligning to TRBD2. Per germline, CDR1 SGHRS and CDR2 YFSETQ. This CDR3 has 15 amino acids. Germline trimming cut 0 bases from V and 4 bases from J; bases unmatched to any gene: 5. The CDR3 spells CASSLEAGVLETQYF. The DNA of the CDR3 is TGCGCCAGCAGCTTGGAAGCGGGAGTATTAGAGACCCAGTACTTC.

The chain combines TRBV2 with TRBJ1-4; D might be TRBD1 (5 bases). The CDR3 totals 12 residues. Trimming stripped 8 bases from V and 4 bases from J, with 8 bases between. Germline-derived CDR1 and CDR2 are SNHLY and FYNNEI. CDR3 in DNA: TGTGCCAGCCGTAGGGGTAATGAAAAACTGTTTTTT. The encoded protein is CASRRGNEKLFF.

V usage is TRBV30 and J usage is TRBJ1-2; 7 nucleotides agree with TRBD1. Germline V CDR1 and CDR2: GTSNPN, SVGIG (reference sequence). J was trimmed by 8 bases and V by 2 bases; bases with no gene match: 11. The CDR3 has 14 amino acids. CDR3 sequence: CAWSSSAGGLGYTF. The CDR3 bases are TGTGCCTGGAGTTCGTCGGCAGGGGGATTGGGCTACACCTTC.

The V and J genes are TRBV12-3 or TRBV12-4 and TRBJ2-7; D may be TRBD2 (6 bases). The CDR3 has 13 amino acids. V was clipped by 8 bases and J by 3 bases, with 14 bases between them. The CDR3 protein is CASGERAGYEQYF. The CDR3 nucleotides are TGTGCCAGCGGCGAGCGGGCGGGCTACGAGCAGTACTTC.

The CDR3 is CASSSPGLRRDEQYF. In DNA form, the CDR3 reads TGCGCCAGCAGCTCTCCGGGACTGAGGAGGGACGAGCAGTACTTC. This rearrangement joins TRBV5-1 to TRBJ2-7, with a tentative D call TRBD2 (6 bases). The CDR3 is made up of 15 amino acids. The V end was cut by 3 bases, the J end by 5 bases, with 18 bases between. Germline CDR1 is SGHRS and CDR2 is YFSETQ.

The chain employs TRBV11-2 and TRBJ2-1; 10 bases match TRBD2. Germline V gene lookup returns CDR1 SGHAT and CDR2 FQNNGV. This CDR3 is built from 15 residues. With 6 bases clipped from V and 8 bases from J, the junction kept 10 bases outside the gene matches. CDR3 DNA: TGTGCCAGCAGACCTGGCCTAGCGGGAGTGCATGAGCAGTTCTTC. Translating gives CASRPGLAGVHEQFF.

This clone was picked up a small number of times. This chain connects TRBV30 to TRBJ1-2; D call uncertain. Looked up from germline, CDR1 is GTSNPN and CDR2 is SVGIG (reference sequence). The CDR3 contains 12 residues. Between the trimmed V and J ends, which lost 4 bases and 8 bases, there was a span of 14 bases. CDR3 region: CAWKTYSSGYTF. The CDR3 DNA reads as TGTGCCTGGAAGACGTACAGTTCCGGCTACACCTTC.

This clone was detected only once. The V call is TRBV6-5, the J call TRBJ1-2, with 9 bases that match TRBD1. This CDR3 comprises 13 residues. Unmatched junction bases numbered 7, after V lost 6 bases and J lost 8 bases. From germline, CDR1 is MNHEY and CDR2 SVGAGI. CDR3 protein: CASRTGTGKGYTF. For the CDR3, the DNA is TGTGCCAGCAGAACCGGGACAGGGAAAGGCTACACCTTC.

V usage is TRBV4-1 and J usage is TRBJ2-7, with 8 bases matching TRBD1. Germline trimming cut 4 bases from V and 4 bases from J; bases unmatched to any gene: 6. Looked up from germline, CDR1 is MGHRA and CDR2 is YSYEKL. The CDR3 runs to 14 residues. The CDR3 DNA sequence: TGCGCCAGCAGCCTTGGGCAGGGGGCTTACGAGCAGTACTTC. Protein: CASSLGQGAYEQYF.

The gene calls are TRBV4-3 and TRBJ2-2, with 7 bases aligning to TRBD2. This CDR3 has 17 amino acids. V lost 0 bases, J lost 5 bases, and 9 bases stayed unmatched. CDR1 is LGHNA, CDR2 YSLEER, per germline. The CDR3, as DNA: TGCGCCAGCAGCCAAGATGGGGCGGGAGCGCGGACCGGGGAGCTGTTTTTT. It specifies CASSQDGAGARTGELFF.